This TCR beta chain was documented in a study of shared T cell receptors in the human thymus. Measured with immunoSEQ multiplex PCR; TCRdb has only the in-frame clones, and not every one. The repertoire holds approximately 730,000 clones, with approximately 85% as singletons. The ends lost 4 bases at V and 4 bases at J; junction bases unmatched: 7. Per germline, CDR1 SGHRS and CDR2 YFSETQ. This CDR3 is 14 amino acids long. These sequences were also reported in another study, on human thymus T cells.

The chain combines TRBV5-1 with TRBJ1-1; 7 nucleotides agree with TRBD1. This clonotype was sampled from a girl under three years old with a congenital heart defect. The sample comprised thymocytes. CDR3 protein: CASSPRQGCTEAFF. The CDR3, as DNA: TGCGCCAGCAGCCCCCGACAGGGCTGCACTGAAGCTTTCTTT.